These 13 T cell receptor beta chains originate from one sample sequenced in a study of Ad26.COV2.S vaccination and SARS-CoV-2 variants. Sample treatment: some 20 received Ad26.COV2.S at low or high dose, single or two shots; roughly 5 received placebo; per-sample allocation not given. Day 63 after the first injection of vaccine or placebo was the sampling time. Some clones are missing from TCRdb's copy, which holds only in-frame ones; the method was immunoSEQ multiplex PCR. The table has a few hundred thousand clones, about 92% seen once. The sample was peripheral blood, taken in a trial of Ad26.COV2.S vaccine versus placebo. The receptors stem from a person between 18 and 60 years old who received the Ad26.COV2.S COVID-19 vaccine or a placebo.

V usage is TRBV30 and J usage is TRBJ1-6, with 8 nucleotides matching TRBD1. Germline values: CDR1 GTSNPN, CDR2 SVGIG (reference sequence). The CDR3 is made up of 15 amino acids. J gave up 7 bases and V 0 bases, and 5 bases lay outside the gene matches. The CDR3 protein is CAWSVRTGSNSPLHF. The CDR3 DNA follows: TGTGCCTGGAGTGTAAGGACAGGGTCGAATTCACCCCTCCACTTT.

The chain combines TRBV6-2 or TRBV6-3 with TRBJ2-3; tentative D call: TRBD2 (7 bases). The CDR3 is 14 residues long. The V end lost 5 bases, the J end lost 6 bases, and 15 bases lay between the germline ends. Germline CDR1 MNHEY, CDR2 SVGEGT. DNA for the CDR3: TGTGCCAGCAGTAGGGGGGGTAGTTTGGATACGCAGTATTTT. Encoded protein: CASSRGGSLDTQYF.

This sequence joins TRBV7-9 and TRBJ2-7, with D uncertain. The CDR3 extends over 11 amino acids. Germline loops: CDR1 SEHNR, CDR2 FQNEAQ (reference sequence). The V end was cut by 5 bases, the J end by 7 bases, with 9 bases between. CDR3 residues: CASSPIREQYF. The CDR3 region has the DNA TGTGCCAGCAGCCCGATAAGGGAGCAGTACTTC.

This chain uses TRBV5-6 with TRBJ2-1; D call uncertain. CDR3 length: 13 amino acids. V was trimmed by 4 bases and J by 8 bases, leaving 13 bases between them. Germline CDR1 is SGHDT and CDR2 is YYEEEE. The CDR3 region has the DNA TGTGCCAGCAGCCTGATTACTTTGGATGAGCAGTTCTTC. Its translation: CASSLITLDEQFF.

The V call is TRBV7-3, the J call TRBJ2-2; TRBD1 aligns across 8 bases. The V gene's germline CDR1 is SGHTA and CDR2 FQGTGA. The CDR3 loop spans 17 amino acids. The J segment lost 0 bases and the V segment lost 2 bases, leaving 5 bases of the junction unmatched. CDR3 region: CASSLRQGRTNTGELFF. CDR3 bases: TGTGCCAGCAGCTTACGACAGGGGAGAACGAACACCGGGGAGCTGTTTTTT.

The chain links TRBV29-1 to TRBJ2-1; D gene unclear. Germline-derived CDR1 and CDR2 are SQVTM and ANQGSEA. With 6 bases removed from V and 9 bases from J, the gap between germline ends came to 18 bases. CDR3 length: 13 amino acids. CDR3 in amino acids: CSVRTVGGGEQFF. DNA for the CDR3: TGCAGCGTCCGGACGGTTGGCGGTGGTGAGCAGTTCTTC.

The chain links TRBV27 to TRBJ2-1; D remains unclear. CDR1 is MNHEY, CDR2 SMNVEV, per germline (reference sequence). V gave up 3 bases and J gave up 6 bases, with 15 bases separating them. CDR3 length: 15 residues. CDR3 sequence reads: CASSLTRSVGNEQFF. CDR3 DNA: TGTGCCAGCAGTTTGACCCGGAGTGTAGGCAATGAGCAGTTCTTC.

V and J are TRBV7-2 and TRBJ2-1; possible D gene TRBD2, 5 bases. V was pared by 4 bases and J by 8 bases, with 18 bases between. The germline gives CDR1 SGHTA, CDR2 FQGNSA. The CDR3 has 15 residues. In DNA, the CDR3 is TGTGCCAGCAGCTCCTCTAGCAGGCCTGGAGATGAGCAGTTCTTC. Encoded protein: CASSSSSRPGDEQFF.

The chain couples TRBV2 to TRBJ2-1, with 13 bases aligning to TRBD2. The CDR3 has 15 amino acids. In germline, CDR1 is SNHLY, CDR2 FYNNEI. V shed 4 bases, J shed 4 bases, and the junction held 1 base outside the gene matches. This chain's CDR3 is CASSGGLAGYNEQFF. The CDR3, as DNA: TGTGCCAGCAGTGGGGGACTAGCGGGATACAATGAGCAGTTCTTC.

The V and J genes are TRBV11-2 and TRBJ2-3; D is unresolved. Germline CDR1 reads SGHAT; CDR2 reads FQNNGV. V lost 4 bases to trimming and J lost 0 bases, with 17 bases between them. CDR3 size: 17 residues. The CDR3 region has the DNA TGTGCCAGCAGCTCCCGGAGAGCGAGAACAAGCACAGATACGCAGTATTTT. Encoded protein: CASSSRRARTSTDTQYF.

The CDR3 nucleotides read TGTGCCAGCAGTTACGCCGGGACAGGGAGGGGAAATGAGCAGTTCTTC. Protein sequence: CASSYAGTGRGNEQFF. J is TRBJ2-1 and V is TRBV6-5, with 9 bases that match TRBD1. The CDR3 spans 16 residues. Germline-derived CDR1 and CDR2 are MNHEY and SVGAGI. The ends lost 2 bases at V and 7 bases at J; junction bases unmatched: 9.

V and J are TRBV29-1 and TRBJ2-1, with no clear D. The CDR3 consists of 12 residues. Germline V gene data show CDR1 as SQVTM and CDR2 as ANQGSEA. The V and J ends lost 4 bases and 8 bases respectively, with 12 bases between them. CDR3 sequence: CSVAAPWDEQFF. Here the CDR3 DNA reads TGCAGCGTTGCAGCGCCTTGGGATGAGCAGTTCTTC.

The gene calls are TRBV18 and TRBJ1-6, with 8 nucleotides matching TRBD1. Germline CDR1 and CDR2: KGHSH and LQKENI. The CDR3 has 14 amino acids. V shed 3 bases and J 10 bases; nucleotides not matched to a gene: 5. The CDR3 bases are TGTGCCAGCTCACCCGACAGGGGTGGATCACCCCTCCACTTT. Amino acid sequence: CASSPDRGGSPLHF.